This T cell receptor beta chain was sequenced in a study of shared clonotypes between healthy human individuals. Germline V gene sequence: CDR1 SGDLS, CDR2 YYNGEE. The V and J ends lost 0 bases and 6 bases respectively, with 16 bases between them. The CDR3 totals 15 residues. Clones were read by immunoSEQ multiplex PCR, and TCRdb kept only the in-frame ones, dropping some. The repertoire consists of approximately 710,000 clones, with around 91% occurring once and the leading ten covering 30% to 35%. Specimen: memory CD8+ T cells from PBMCs. The subset denotes: CD45RO+ cells pooled with CCR7-negative TemRA cells. This clonotype was obtained from a man aged 18 to 30 in good health. Some clones in this sample may be carry-over from other donors' samples. The chain joins TRBV9 to TRBJ2-7, with D tentatively TRBD1 (6 bases). The CDR3 region has the DNA TGTGCCAGCAGCGTAGGGGCAGGGGCCCCTTTCGAGCAGTACTTC. Encoded protein: CASSVGAGAPFEQYF.